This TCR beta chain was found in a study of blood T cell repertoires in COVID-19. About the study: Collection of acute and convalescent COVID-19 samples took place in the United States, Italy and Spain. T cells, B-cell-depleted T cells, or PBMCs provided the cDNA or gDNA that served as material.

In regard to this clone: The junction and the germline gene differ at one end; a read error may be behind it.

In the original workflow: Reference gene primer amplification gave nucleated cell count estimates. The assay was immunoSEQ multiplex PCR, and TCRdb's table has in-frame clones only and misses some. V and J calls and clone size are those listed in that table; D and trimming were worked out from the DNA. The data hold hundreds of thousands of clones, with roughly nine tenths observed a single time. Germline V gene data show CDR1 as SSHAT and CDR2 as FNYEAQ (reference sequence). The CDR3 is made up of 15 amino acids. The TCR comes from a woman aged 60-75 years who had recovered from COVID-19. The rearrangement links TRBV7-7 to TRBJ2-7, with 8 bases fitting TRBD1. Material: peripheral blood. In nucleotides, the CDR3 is TGTGCTAGCAGCCCACATTTGGACAGGGACTACGAGCAGTACTTC. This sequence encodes CASSPHLDRDYEQYF.